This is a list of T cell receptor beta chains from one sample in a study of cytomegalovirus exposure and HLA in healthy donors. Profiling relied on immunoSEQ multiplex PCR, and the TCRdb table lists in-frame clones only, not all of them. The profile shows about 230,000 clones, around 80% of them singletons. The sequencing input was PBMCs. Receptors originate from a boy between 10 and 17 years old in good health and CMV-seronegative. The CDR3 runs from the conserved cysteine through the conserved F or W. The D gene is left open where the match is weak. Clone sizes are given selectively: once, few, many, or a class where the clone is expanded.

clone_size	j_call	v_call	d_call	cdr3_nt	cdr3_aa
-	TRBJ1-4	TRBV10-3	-	TGTGCCATCAGTGCGGAAAAGGTGGGCATCATAGAAAAACTGTTTTTT	CAISAEKVGIIEKLFF
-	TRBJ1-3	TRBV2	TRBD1	TGTGCCAGCAGTGATCCGGGACAGCCTGGAAACACCATATATTTT	CASSDPGQPGNTIYF
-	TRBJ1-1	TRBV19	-	TGTGCCATCCTAAATACTCGGGGCACTGAAGCTTTCTTT	CAILNTRGTEAFF
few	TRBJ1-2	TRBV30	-	TGTGCCTGGGAACCAAATTTCGACAGCCTAACCAACTATGGCTACACCTTC	CAWEPNFDSLTNYGYTF
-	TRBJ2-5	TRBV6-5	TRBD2	TGTGCCAGCAGTTACGTGGGAGAAGCGGGAGAGGAGACCCAGTACTTC	CASSYVGEAGEETQYF
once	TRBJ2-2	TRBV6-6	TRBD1	TGTGCCAGCAGTTACTCCCAGGGGGCTATCACCGGGGAGCTGTTTTTT	CASSYSQGAITGELFF
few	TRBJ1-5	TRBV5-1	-	TGCGCCAGCAGCTTGGCCGGGGGTGGGGATCCCCAGCATTTT	CASSLAGGGDPQHF
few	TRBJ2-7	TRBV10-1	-	TGCGCCAGCAGCGATTTCGTGGCGGGAAGGAGATACGAGCAGTACTTC	CASSDFVAGRRYEQYF
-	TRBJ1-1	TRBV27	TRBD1	TGTGCCAGCAGCCTGACAGGGGGCTTCACTGAAGCTTTCTTT	CASSLTGGFTEAFF
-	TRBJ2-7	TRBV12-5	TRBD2	TGTGCTAGTGAAGGGACTAGCGGGGAGCAGTACTTC	CASEGTSGEQYF
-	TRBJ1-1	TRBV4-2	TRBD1	TGTGCCAGCAGCCAAGATATAGCAGGGGGCACTGAAGCTTTCTTT	CASSQDIAGGTEAFF
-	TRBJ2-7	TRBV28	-	TGTGCCAGCAGTCTCCTAGACAGGGGAGGGTACGAGCAGTACTTC	CASSLLDRGGYEQYF
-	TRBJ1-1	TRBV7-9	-	TGTGCCAGCAGCTTTAAGAACACTGAAGCTTTCTTT	CASSFKNTEAFF
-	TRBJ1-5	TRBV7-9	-	TGTGCCAGCAGCTTCGTGGAGAATCAGCCCCAGCATTTT	CASSFVENQPQHF
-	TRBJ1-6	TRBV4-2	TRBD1	TGTGCCAGCAGCCAAGATGAGGACAGGTTCTTTAATTCACCCCTCCACTTT	CASSQDEDRFFNSPLHF
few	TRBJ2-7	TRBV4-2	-	TGTGCCAGCAGCCAAGAGATGTCGAGGTTATCAACCTACGAGCAGTACTTC	CASSQEMSRLSTYEQYF
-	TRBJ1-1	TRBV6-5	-	TGTGCCAGCAGTTACTCATACTCACCAAGGAGGACTGAAGCTTTCTTT	CASSYSYSPRRTEAFF
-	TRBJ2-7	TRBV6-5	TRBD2	TGTGCCAGTGAGCGGGGGGGCGGCGAGCAGTACTTC	CASERGGGEQYF
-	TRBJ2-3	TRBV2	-	TGTGCCAGCACGGGGTTGACCAGCACAGATACGCAGTATTTT	CASTGLTSTDTQYF
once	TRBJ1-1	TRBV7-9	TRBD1	TGTTCCAGCAGCCTGACGGGACAGGGACGATGGATTAGTGCTGAAGCTTTCTTT	CSSSLTGQGRWISAEAFF
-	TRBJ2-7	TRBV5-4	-	TGTGCCAGCAGCTTGGGGGTAGCGGCCTCCTACGAGCAGTACTTC	CASSLGVAASYEQYF
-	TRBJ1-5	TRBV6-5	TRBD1	TGTGCCAGCAGTTGGGGGACAGGGAAGAATCAGCCCCAGCATTTT	CASSWGTGKNQPQHF
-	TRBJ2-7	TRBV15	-	TGTGCCACCAGCAACTGGCGGGGCACGTACGAGCAGTACTTC	CATSNWRGTYEQYF
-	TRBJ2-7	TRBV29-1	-	TGCAGCGTTGAAGTGGGCAACTCCTACGAGCAGTACTTC	CSVEVGNSYEQYF
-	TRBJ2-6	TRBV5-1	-	TGCGCCAGCAAACAGACAAAAAGCTCTGGGGCCAACGTCCTGACTTTC	CASKQTKSSGANVLTF
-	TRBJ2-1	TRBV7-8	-	TGTGCCAGCATCCCCGTACCGGGTCAACAGGTTAATGAGCAGTTCTTC	CASIPVPGQQVNEQFF
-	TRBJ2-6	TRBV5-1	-	TGCGCCAGCAGCTTGTTAGGGGCTGGGGCCAACGTCCTGACTTTC	CASSLLGAGANVLTF
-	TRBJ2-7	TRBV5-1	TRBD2	TGCGCCAGCAGCCTGTTACTAGCGGGGGTGGGGGAGCAGTACTTC	CASSLLLAGVGEQYF
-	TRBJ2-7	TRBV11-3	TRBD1	TGTGCCAGCAGCTTGGAGGGGACAGGGTACTCCTACGAGCAGTACTTC	CASSLEGTGYSYEQYF
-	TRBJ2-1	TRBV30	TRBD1	TGTGCCTTGAGCCCGGGACAGTTACGGTTCTTC	CALSPGQLRFF
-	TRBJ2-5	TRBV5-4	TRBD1	TGTGCCAGCAGGCTAACAGGGGGCGGGCAAGAGACCCAGTACTTC	CASRLTGGGQETQYF
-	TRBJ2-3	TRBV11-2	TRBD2	TGTGCCAGCAGCCTCGCGGGGGCAGATACGCAGTATTTT	CASSLAGADTQYF
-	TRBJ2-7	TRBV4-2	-	TGTGCCAGCAGCCAGGGAGGACCAGCCACCTACGAGCAGTACTTC	CASSQGGPATYEQYF
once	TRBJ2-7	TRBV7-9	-	TGTTCCAGTAAAGGGGGTCGACACGAGCAGTACTTC	CSSKGGRHEQYF
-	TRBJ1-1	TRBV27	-	TGTGCCAGCAGTCTCCGAGGAGGTGTGAACACTGAAGCTTTCTTT	CASSLRGGVNTEAFF
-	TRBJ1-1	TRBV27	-	TGTGCCAGCAGTCTATTTCGAGGCACTGAAGCTTTCTTT	CASSLFRGTEAFF
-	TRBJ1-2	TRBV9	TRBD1	TGTGCCAGCAGCGTAGCTGGGACAGTCTATGGCTACACCTTC	CASSVAGTVYGYTF
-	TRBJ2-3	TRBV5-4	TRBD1	TGTGCCAGCAGCACAGCGGGACAGGGGACAGATACGCAGTATTTT	CASSTAGQGTDTQYF
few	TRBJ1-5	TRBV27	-	TGTGCCAGCAGCTCGGGAGGACAGCCCCAGCATTTT	CASSSGGQPQHF
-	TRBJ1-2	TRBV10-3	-	TGTGCCATCAGCCAACTCCCGGGGGGCGGCTACACCTTC	CAISQLPGGGYTF
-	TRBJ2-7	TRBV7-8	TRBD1	TGTGCCAGCAGCTCAAACAGGGGGAGTTACGAGCAGTACTTC	CASSSNRGSYEQYF
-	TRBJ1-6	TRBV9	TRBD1	TGTGCCAGCAGCTCCTCCCGGACAGGGGACTATAATTCACCCCTCCACTTT	CASSSSRTGDYNSPLHF
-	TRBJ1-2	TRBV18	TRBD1	TGTGCCAGCTCACCAGGGGCAGGGGGCAACTATGGCTACACCTTC	CASSPGAGGNYGYTF
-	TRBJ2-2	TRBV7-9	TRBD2	TGTGCCAGCAGCACCGGACTAGCGGGAGATACCGGGGAGCTGTTTTTT	CASSTGLAGDTGELFF
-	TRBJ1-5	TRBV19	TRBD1	TGTGCCAGTAGTATAACAGGGGGAGATCAGCCCCAGCATTTT	CASSITGGDQPQHF
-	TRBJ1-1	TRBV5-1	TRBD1	TGCGCCAGCAGCTTCGGACAGGCTGAAGCTTTCTTT	CASSFGQAEAFF
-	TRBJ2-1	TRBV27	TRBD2	TGTGCCAGCAGTTTAAACAGCGGGGGGGCCGAGCAGTTCTTC	CASSLNSGGAEQFF
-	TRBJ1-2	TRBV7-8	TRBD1	TGTGCCAGCAGCTTACAGACAGGGGGCATCTCTGGCTACACCTTC	CASSLQTGGISGYTF
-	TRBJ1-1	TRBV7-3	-	TGTGCCAGCAGCTTGGCCGGACACCCGGAAGCTTTCTTT	CASSLAGHPEAFF
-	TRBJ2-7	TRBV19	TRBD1	TGTGCCAGTTCGAATGGACAGGGGGAATTCTACGAGCAGTACTTC	CASSNGQGEFYEQYF
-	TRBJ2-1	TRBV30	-	TGTGCCTGCCCGGATGAGGCGTCCAATGAGCAGTTCTTC	CACPDEASNEQFF
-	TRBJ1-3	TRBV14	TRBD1	TGTGCCAGCAGACCGACAGGGGATGGAAACACCATATATTTT	CASRPTGDGNTIYF
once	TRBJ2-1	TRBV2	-	TGTGCCAGCACCCTAGCGAGCCCCTACAATGAGCAGTTCTTC	CASTLASPYNEQFF
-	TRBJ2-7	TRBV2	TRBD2	TGTGCCAGCAGACCGATGACTAGCGTCCACGAGCAGTACTTC	CASRPMTSVHEQYF